The source of this TCR beta chain is a study of cytomegalovirus exposure and HLA in healthy donors. Points on this clone: Its antigen is not identified.

Germline CDR1 LNHDA, CDR2 SQIVND (reference sequence). The CDR3 is 12 residues long. The V and J ends lost 10 bases and 4 bases respectively, with 11 bases between them. General observations from the study: Researchers catalogued approximately 170 TCR beta chains as cytomegalovirus-associated. Through in vitro validation, three CMV-associated chains were shown to be specific for CMV antigens.

Repertoires were generated with immunoSEQ multiplex PCR, while TCRdb's copy carries only in-frame clones and drops some. This sample has 190,000 or so clones, with more than 65% found just once. This TCR was recovered from a woman younger than 30 in good health and CMV-seropositive. This sequence joins TRBV19 and TRBJ2-1, with D perhaps TRBD1 (5 bases). The sample taken for sequencing was PBMCs. The CDR3 is CATNQGYNEQFF. Here the CDR3 DNA reads TGTGCCACCAATCAGGGTTACAATGAGCAGTTCTTC. Drawing the rest from reference TRBV19 and TRBJ2-1, the complete variable domain is DGGITQSPKYLFRKEGQNVTLSCEQNLNHDAMYWYRQDPGQGLRLIYYSQIVNDFQKGDIAEGYSVSREKKESFPLTVTSAQKNPTAFYLCATNQGYNEQFFGPGTRLTVL.